Listed here is a single TCR beta chain. The antigen it binds to is not known. No qualities accompany the bases; no much larger clone lies one base away. This specimen belongs to a study of blood T cell repertoires in COVID-19 (dated by TCRdb to 2020 to 2022). General notes on the study: Samples from collaborators originated in the United States, Italy and Spain and spanned both the acute and convalescent phases of COVID-19. The prospective study material was composed of cDNA or gDNA derived from T cells, B-cell-depleted T cells, or PBMCs. The dataset comprised deeply sampled blood TCRbeta repertoires from subjects exposed to, actively infected with, or recovered from COVID-19. A freely available public database, intended as a resource for researchers studying the immune response to SARS-CoV-2, is where the repertoires were released. The samples were drawn from two sources: the first 160 participants of the ongoing ImmuneRACE study, and 1,000 to 1,500 subjects contributed by 6 global collaborators. Sample metadata almost always included a de-identified subject ID, COVID-19 status, age in years and sex. Where available, HLA class I and class II types were obtained from metadata supplied by the sample provider rather than from assay-based typing. Broader findings and caveats from the paper: Clinical and demographic metadata were provided uncurated, with the amount varying by source and participant.

TCRbeta CDR3 regions were amplified from genomic DNA using the immunoSEQ Assay, a bias-controlled multiplex PCR. Regarding the original processing steps: Nucleated cell counts per sample were estimated from amplification of reference gene primers within the assay. To quantify the absolute abundance of each unique TCRbeta CDR3 rearrangement, sequence reads were collapsed and filtered. For each sample, productive Simpson clonality was calculated as the square root of Simpson's diversity index over productive rearrangements. TCRdb took over this immuneACCESS table, retaining in-frame rearrangements with V and J assigned. Such tables are incomplete; in checked studies, under half of the missing clones stem from an unresolved V gene, and the remainder is unexplained. Clonal size and the V and J genes are those of that table, whereas D and trimming came from the DNA. Across this sample there are about 79,000 clones, with around nine tenths seen only once. Approximately 14% of the sample is taken by the ten largest.

Counted from cysteine to phenylalanine, this CDR3 has 15 amino acids. Of all the DNA, just the CDR3 is kept, 45 bases in frame from base 1. The germline V gene encodes CDR1 SGHTA and CDR2 FQGNSA. The V end loses 1 base and the J end loses 5 bases, and a stretch of 14 bases separates them. Whole blood was collected in K2EDTA tubes by collaborating institutions according to the institutions' own protocols. For TCRbeta analysis, collaborator samples were shipped as frozen whole blood, as isolated PBMCs, or as DNA extracted from either sample type. This chain is built from TRBV7-2 and TRBJ1-1, with the D segment identity uncertain. The source of this sequence is a man aged 65 to 79 with active or convalescent COVID-19. The sample consisted of peripheral blood. The nucleotides read TGTGCCAGCAGCTTAGTCCGGGGTAGCGGTACTGAAGCTTTCTTT. It translates as CASSLVRGSGTEAFF.